The text below deals with one TCR beta chain. Which antigen it targets is not known. Per-base qualities were not stored, and no clone one base away is much larger. The CDR3 has 15 amino acids, counting the end cysteine and phenylalanine. The retained sequence is limited to the CDR3, 45 bases, with the frame set at the first base. Trimming leaves V shorter by 0 bases and J shorter by 7 bases, with the junction holding 3 bases beyond the gene matches. The germline V gene yields ENHRY for CDR1 and SYGVKD for CDR2. The sample belongs to a study of T cell repertoires in cytomegalovirus infection (dated by TCRdb to between 2018 and 2021). With respect to the entire study: The peptide stimulations were aimed at well-studied HLA-B-restricted epitopes as well as recently identified HLA-C-restricted CMV epitopes, whose presentation resists viral immunomodulation. The HLA type of each donor mattered for the analysis, because public TCR beta signatures pointed to carriage of CMV infection along with the matching HLA type.

Reading the label with the study, this specimen's treatment or condition is: in vitro stimulation with specific CMV peptide epitopes to enrich CMV-specific T cells. Summary of the overall study and its limitations: Carriers of CMV infection plus the relevant HLA type were discriminated by the cumulative frequency of public TCR beta family members in the study cohort and in an independent roughly 370-donor cohort. The ex vivo response was dominated by HLA-C-restricted CMV-specific TCR beta clonotypes, and the single most frequent clonotype in two of eight donors was supplied by these HLA-C-restricted clonotypes.

Sequencing instrument: Illumina HiSeq 1500. Using fastp trimming at Q25 and MiXCR clonotype assembly, TCRdb reanalyzed the public sequencing data and kept in-frame beta chains. Rows are unified per CDR3 protein, each entry keeping the most common DNA and genes. The sample data list some 560,000 distinct CDR3 sequences, and about 40% of these were observed just once. Of the sample, 48% falls within the top ten clones. The clonotype comes from a human donor in good health (CMV status not recorded). Some clones in this sample may be carry-over from other donors' samples. The sample in question was cultured PBMCs, obtained from culture after CMV antigen stimulation. This receptor chain uses TRBV10-3 and TRBJ1-6; TRBD1 matches 7 bases in the middle. The CDR3 region has the sequence CAISESTGLNSPLHF. In nucleotides, the sequence is TGTGCCATCAGTGAGTCGACAGGGTTGAATTCACCCCTCCACTTT.